Sequencing of this T cell receptor beta chain was carried out in a study of cytomegalovirus exposure and HLA in healthy donors. Overall study results and limits: The later analysis indicated that the majority of CMV-associated TCR beta chains appeared HLA-restricted. A link between a missense DCLRE1C variant and TCR beta V- and J-gene trimming emerged from a later analysis.

CDR1 and CDR2 (germline): SGDLS, YYNGEE. J lost 4 bases, V lost 1 base, and 7 bases had no gene match. This CDR3 spans 16 amino acids. Turning to this clone: Its target is not known.

The study ran its PCR with 60 Vbeta and 13 Jbeta primers. Repertoires were generated with immunoSEQ multiplex PCR, while TCRdb's copy carries only in-frame clones and drops some. The sample has 190,000 or so clones, over 65% seen once. The sequence was collected from a boy younger than 10 in good health and CMV-seronegative. The sequenced sample consisted of PBMCs. The gene calls are TRBV9 and TRBJ2-7; 11 bases are shared with TRBD2. CDR3 coding DNA: TGTGCCAGCAGCGTATCGGGACTAGCGGCAAGATACGAGCAGTACTTC. Protein product: CASSVSGLAARYEQYF. Based on the CDR3 plus reference TRBV9 and TRBJ2-7, the full variable domain is DSGVTQTPKHLITATGQRVTLRCSPRSGDLSVYWYQQSLDQGLQFLIQYYNGEERAKGNILERFSAQQFPDLHSELNLSSLELGDSALYFCASSVSGLAARYEQYFGPGTRLTVT.